The 13 T cell receptor beta chains below all came from one sample that was sequenced in a study of blood T cell repertoires in COVID-19. This table comes from immunoSEQ multiplex PCR, and its TCRdb copy is limited to in-frame clones, with some not included. The profile shows about 110,000 clones, 85% to 90% of them singletons. Sequenced: peripheral blood. Receptor source: a woman aged 45-65 years with active or convalescent COVID-19.

The rearrangement joins TRBV7-9 to TRBJ2-1; 7 bases agree with TRBD2. The CDR3 has 11 residues. Trimming at V came to 8 bases and at J to 8 bases, leaving 3 bases not matched to a gene. The germline V gene has CDR1 SEHNR and CDR2 FQNEAQ (reference sequence). CDR3 DNA sequence: TGTGCCAGCGTTACTAGCGATGAGCAGTTCTTC. Protein sequence: CASVTSDEQFF.

This rearrangement joins TRBV10-3 to TRBJ2-1, with TRBD2 matching 7 bases. V lost 4 bases to trimming and J lost 4 bases; unmatched junction nucleotides: 1. The CDR3 spans 13 residues. Germline-derived CDR1 and CDR2 are ENHRY and SYGVKD. CDR3 in DNA: TGTGCCATCAGTGGGGAGGGTTACAATGAGCAGTTCTTC. Its protein is CAISGEGYNEQFF.

V gene TRBV6-5 combines with J gene TRBJ2-2; TRBD2 matches 8 bases. This CDR3 contains 15 residues. CDR1 and CDR2 (germline): MNHEY, SVGAGI. V trimming: 2 bases; J trimming: 5 bases; junction bases outside the gene matches: 4. The CDR3 DNA sequence: TGTGCCAGCAGTTACACGACTAGCGAGACCGGGGAGCTGTTTTTT. It yields the protein CASSYTTSETGELFF.

V gene TRBV7-6 combines with J gene TRBJ1-2, with TRBD1 as a possible D gene (6 bases). Germline CDR1 is SGHVS and CDR2 is FNYEAQ. Trimming pared 5 bases from V and 4 bases from J, leaving 8 bases between. The CDR3 is made up of 12 amino acids. CDR3 amino acids: CASSPDSYGYTF. For the CDR3, the DNA is TGTGCCAGCAGCCCGGACAGCTATGGCTACACCTTC.

The V gene is TRBV18, the J gene TRBJ2-7, with TRBD1 matching 7 bases. V shed 1 base, J shed 7 bases, and the junction held 19 bases outside the gene matches. Germline-derived CDR1 and CDR2 are KGHSH and LQKENI. This CDR3 has 18 residues. CDR3 amino acids: CASSPRKGALGVLVEQYF. CDR3 nucleotides: TGTGCCAGCTCACCACGAAAGGGGGCGCTAGGTGTGCTAGTTGAGCAGTACTTC.

V and J are TRBV6-4 and TRBJ1-6, with TRBD1 matching over 8 bases. CDR3 length: 15 residues. Germline V gene lookup returns CDR1 MRHNA and CDR2 SNTAGT. V lost 3 bases, J lost 10 bases, and 8 bases stayed unmatched. The CDR3 loop reads CASSEGDRGDSPLHF. The CDR3 nucleotides are TGTGCCAGCAGTGAGGGTGACAGGGGAGACTCACCCCTCCACTTT.

J is TRBJ2-3 and V is TRBV24-1; D possibly corresponds to TRBD2 (5 bases). From germline, CDR1 is KGHDR and CDR2 SFDVKD. There are 13 residues in the CDR3. V lost 4 bases to trimming and J lost 4 bases, with 8 bases between them. CDR3 DNA sequence: TGTGCCACCAGTGACCCCGGGGCAGATACGCAGTATTTT. Its translation: CATSDPGADTQYF.

The CDR3 loop reads CASSPATGWLFF. The DNA of the CDR3 is TGTGCCAGCAGCCCAGCGACAGGGTGGCTGTTTTTT. The rearrangement joins TRBV12-3 or TRBV12-4 to TRBJ1-4; 7 bases line up with TRBD1. The CDR3 totals 12 residues. V was clipped by 6 bases and J by 14 bases; unmatched bases: 9.

This rearrangement joins TRBV9 to TRBJ2-3; D may be TRBD1 (6 bases). V was trimmed by 0 bases and J by 1 base, leaving 21 bases between them. This CDR3 region has 19 residues. Germline lookup yields CDR1 SGDLS and CDR2 YYNGEE. This CDR3 reads CASSVAGHVGQGRTDTQYF. For the CDR3, the DNA is TGTGCCAGCAGCGTAGCCGGGCATGTCGGGCAGGGGCGCACAGATACGCAGTATTTT.

The sample holds one count of this clone. This sequence joins TRBV18 and TRBJ1-5; D may be TRBD1 (6 bases). From germline, CDR1 is KGHSH and CDR2 LQKENI. V gave up 5 bases and J gave up 4 bases, with 9 bases separating them. The length of the CDR3 is 13 residues. CDR3 sequence: CASSGQINQPQHF. CDR3 DNA sequence: TGTGCCAGCTCAGGACAGATTAATCAGCCCCAGCATTTT.

This chain links TRBV4-2 with TRBJ1-2; 7 nucleotides line up with TRBD1. The CDR3 covers 15 residues. CDR1 is LGHNA, CDR2 YNFKEQ, per germline. J was trimmed by 7 bases and V by 0 bases; bases with no gene match: 8. CDR3 protein: CASSQERGLRFGYTF. The CDR3 DNA reads as TGTGCCAGCAGCCAAGAAAGGGGGCTTCGCTTTGGCTACACCTTC.

The chain links TRBV11-2 to TRBJ2-2, with 7 bases aligning to TRBD2. This CDR3 contains 14 residues. Per the germline V gene, CDR1 is SGHAT and CDR2 is FQNNGV. The ends lost 5 bases at V and 5 bases at J; junction bases unmatched: 5. CDR3 sequence reads: CASSHGSGTGELFF. The CDR3 coding sequence is TGTGCCAGCAGCCACGGTAGCGGGACCGGGGAGCTGTTTTTT.

J is TRBJ1-3 and V is TRBV27, with no clear D. V lost 0 bases and J lost 2, with 8 bases in between. Per the germline V gene, CDR1 is MNHEY and CDR2 is SMNVEV (reference sequence). The CDR3 is 15 amino acids. The CDR3 sequence: CASSLSRVAGNTIYF. CDR3 DNA sequence: TGTGCCAGCAGTTTATCTCGGGTGGCTGGAAACACCATATATTTT.